One and the same sample provided the 28 T cell receptor beta chains below, sequenced in a study of T cells in Graves' hyperthyroidism and ophthalmopathy. The investigators amplified TCR beta CDR3 regions from RNA transcripts. With the HTBI primer set, the TCR CDR3 went through a first round of RT-PCR. TCRdb reanalysed the multiplex PCR reads using MiXCR and keeps one entry per CDR3 protein. The data contain a few hundred thousand distinct CDR3 sequences, about 14% of them seen just once; the ten biggest clones take up approximately 12%. What was sequenced was blood. The source of these receptors is a woman aged 40 to 50 with Graves' hyperthyroidism that later progressed to Graves' ophthalmopathy.

This clonotype was seen many times. The chain joins TRBV19 to TRBJ1-5; D unresolved. CDR1 and CDR2 from the germline V gene are LNHDA and SQIVND (reference sequence). V lost 2 bases and J lost 3, with 11 bases in between. This CDR3 is 15 amino acids long. CDR3 in amino acids: CASSISGHPNQPQHF. The CDR3 DNA reads as TGTGCCAGTAGTATATCCGGGCACCCCAATCAGCCCCAGCATTTT.

In its sample, this clonotype was seen many times. The CDR3 nucleotides are TGTGCCAGCAGTGACACTCCGGGACAGACCCCTCGGCAGCCCCAGCATTTT. Amino acids: CASSDTPGQTPRQPQHF. The V call is TRBV6-1, the J call TRBJ1-5, with TRBD1 matching 7 bases. The trim removed 3 bases at V and 7 bases at J, leaving 15 bases unmatched. From germline, CDR1 is MNHNS and CDR2 SASEGT. The CDR3 has 17 residues.

This clonotype was recorded at least ten times. The chain has TRBV6-1 and TRBJ1-5; no firm D call. The V gene's germline CDR1 is MNHNS and CDR2 SASEGT. The CDR3 consists of 14 residues. V lost 3 bases and J lost 3, with 9 bases in between. CDR3 in DNA: TGTGCCAGCAGTGATAGTAGGGCCAATCAGCCCCAGCATTTT. The encoded protein is CASSDSRANQPQHF.

At least ten counts were recorded for this clonotype. This chain joins TRBV27 and TRBJ1-1; no clear D. CDR1 is MNHEY, CDR2 SMNVEV, per germline (reference sequence). CDR3 length equals 15 residues. Trimming stripped 0 bases from V and 0 bases from J, with 8 bases between. The CDR3: CASSLSWVMNTEAFF. In DNA form, the CDR3 reads TGTGCCAGCAGTTTATCATGGGTGATGAACACTGAAGCTTTCTTT.

As for this clonotype: It may be a read error: a sequence one base away is much more abundant. The V call is TRBV3-1, the J call TRBJ2-7; tentative D call: TRBD1 (6 bases). Germline CDR1 is LGHDT and CDR2 is YNNKEL (reference sequence). CDR3 length equals 13 residues. The CDR3 here is CATSGTTTYGQYF. CDR3 bases: TGTGCCACCTCCGGGACAACGACCTACGGGCAGTACTTC.

This clonotype was found a few times. A much larger clone lies a single base off, so this may be a read error. The chain couples TRBV28 to TRBJ2-7; D is undetermined. Deletions cut 3 bases from V and 0 bases from J, with 15 bases between. The CDR3 contains 16 residues. Looked up from germline, CDR1 is MDHEN and CDR2 is SYDVKM. DNA for the CDR3: TGTGCCAGCAGTTTCGATGCAGGCTCGAGCTCCTACGAGCAGTACTTC. It codes for CASSFDAGSSSYEQYF.

This clonotype was recorded many times. The gene calls are TRBV2 and TRBJ2-3; D uncertain. This CDR3 contains 11 residues. The germline CDR1 and CDR2 sequences are SNHLY and FYNNEI. V lost 6 bases, J lost 5 bases, and 6 bases lay in between. The CDR3 region has the DNA TGTGCCAGCAGCCCTCGAGATACGCAGTATTTT. It specifies CASSPRDTQYF. The full variable domain, in which reference TRBV2 and TRBJ2-3 provide the parts outside the CDR3, is EPEVTQTPSHQVTQMGQEVILRCVPISNHLYFYWYRQILGQKVEFLVSFYNNEISEKSEIFDDQFSVERPDGSNFTLKIRSTKLEDSAMYFCASSPRDTQYFGPGTRLTVL.

This clonotype was seen a few times. The chain recombines TRBV4-1 with TRBJ2-7; D may be TRBD2 (6 bases). Germline assignment: CDR1 MGHRA and CDR2 YSYEKL. V lost 5 bases, J lost 4 bases, and 18 bases lay in between. The CDR3 has 15 residues. For the CDR3, the DNA is TGCGCCAGCAGCTGGCGGACTGGCGGAGGGTACGAGCAGTACTTC. Its translation: CASSWRTGGGYEQYF.

This clonotype was picked up many times. V gene TRBV28 combines with J gene TRBJ2-1; 8 bases map to TRBD2. CDR1 and CDR2 (germline): MDHEN, SYDVKM. The trim removed 7 bases at V and 15 bases at J, leaving 14 bases unmatched. The CDR3 runs 13 residues. CDR3 bases: TGTGCCAGCAATGGGGGAGAGCGGGAGTGGCCGTTCTTC. Its translation is CASNGGEREWPFF.

This clonotype was seen at least ten times. The V and J genes are TRBV11-2 and TRBJ2-5, with D perhaps matching TRBD2 (6 bases). There are 15 residues in the CDR3. Deletions cut 5 bases from V and 5 bases from J, with 18 bases between. CDR1 SGHAT and CDR2 FQNNGV come from the germline V gene. The CDR3 spells CASSPLGGYGETQYF. In DNA form, the CDR3 reads TGTGCCAGCAGCCCCCTTGGGGGGTACGGGGAGACCCAGTACTTC. Supplemented by reference TRBV11-2 and TRBJ2-5, the full variable domain reads EAGVAQSPRYKIIEKRQSVAFWCNPISGHATLYWYQQILGQGPKLLIQFQNNGVVDDSQLPKDRFSAERLKGVDSTLKIQPAKLEDSAVYLCASSPLGGYGETQYFGPGTRLLVL.

This clonotype showed up just a few times. The chain carries TRBV10-1 and TRBJ2-1, with TRBD2 identical over 8 bases. V shed 6 bases, J shed 7 bases, and the junction held 8 bases outside the gene matches. The CDR3 sequence is 14 residues long. Germline-derived CDR1 and CDR2 are WNHNN and SYGVQD (reference sequence). DNA of the CDR3: TGCGCCAGCAGCTACGGACTAGCTCAAAATGAGCAGTTCTTC. Its protein product is CASSYGLAQNEQFF.

This clonotype was counted at least ten times. The chain uses TRBV6-2 or TRBV6-3 and TRBJ1-1; D is perhaps TRBD1 (5 bases). Germline-derived CDR1 and CDR2 are MNHEY and SVGEGT. This CDR3 contains 13 residues. V gave up 7 bases and J gave up 3 bases, with 12 bases separating them. CDR3 region: CASTGASYTEAFF. CDR3 coding DNA: TGTGCCAGCACCGGGGCTAGCTACACTGAAGCTTTCTTT.

This clonotype was observed a handful of times. J is TRBJ2-6 and V is TRBV20-1; a weak D match, TRBD2 (5 bases). Germline CDR1 is DFQATT and CDR2 is SNEGSKA (reference sequence). This CDR3 spans 19 amino acids. The V and J ends lost 3 bases and 0 bases respectively, with 21 bases between them. CDR3 sequence (DNA): TGCAGTGCTAGTCTTAAGCGGAAAAGAACCCACTCTGGGGCCAACGTCCTGACTTTC. This gives the protein CSASLKRKRTHSGANVLTF.

Many counts were recorded for this clonotype. The chain has TRBV27 and TRBJ2-7, with TRBD2 matching over 8 bases. This CDR3 region has 14 residues. J gave up 4 bases and V 6 bases, and 8 bases lay outside the gene matches. Germline V gives CDR1 MNHEY, CDR2 SMNVEV (reference sequence). CDR3 sequence: CASRTGGWRYEQYF. The DNA of the CDR3 is TGTGCCAGCAGAACGGGGGGGTGGCGGTACGAGCAGTACTTC.

In its sample, this clonotype was seen once. With a much larger clone just one base away, this may be a read error. V gene TRBV30 combines with J gene TRBJ2-5, with a tentative D call TRBD2 (5 bases). Germline CDR1 is GTSNPN and CDR2 is SVGIG (reference sequence). This CDR3 contains 13 residues. The CDR3 protein is CAWSRGSKETQCF. CDR3 nucleotide sequence: TGTGCCTGGAGTCGGGGTTCCAAAGAGACCCAGTGCTTC.

This clonotype has only one observation. This chain joins TRBV20-1 and TRBJ2-1; 11 nucleotides match TRBD2. Trimming removed 6 bases from V and 4 bases from J; junction bases left unmatched: 11. Per germline, CDR1 DFQATT and CDR2 SNEGSKA (reference sequence). The CDR3 has 16 amino acids. The chain's CDR3 is CSARTGLAGIYNEQFF. The CDR3 DNA reads TGCAGTGCCAGAACCGGACTAGCGGGTATATACAATGAGCAGTTCTTC.

The V and J genes are TRBV5-6 and TRBJ1-1, with D unresolved. This CDR3 contains 14 residues. Per the germline V gene, CDR1 is SGHDT and CDR2 is YYEEEE. Trimming took off 4 bases at V and 1 base at J, with 11 bases between the two ends. The CDR3 DNA is TGTGCCAGCAGCGGATCTGTTCAGAACACTGAAGCTTTCTTT. Translation: CASSGSVQNTEAFF.

Comment on this clonotype: This could be a read error, since a much larger clone is one nucleotide away. The V call is TRBV10-3, the J call TRBJ1-1; the D gene is possibly TRBD1 (6 bases). The CDR3 spans 13 residues. Germline lookup yields CDR1 ENHRY and CDR2 SYGVKD. Trimming removed 2 bases at V and 13 bases at J, with 17 bases between. CDR3 DNA: TGTGCCATCAGTGAGGCACAACGGGGGGCAAGTTTCTTT. This gives the protein CAISEAQRGASFF.

In its sample, this clonotype was seen many times. V usage is TRBV5-4 and J usage is TRBJ1-1; 11 nucleotides align to TRBD1. This CDR3 contains 18 residues. V lost 3 bases and J lost 1; bases outside the gene matches: 11. Germline assignment: CDR1 SGHNT and CDR2 YYREEE (reference sequence). CDR3 protein: CASSSVGGQGGRNTEAFF. CDR3 nucleotide sequence: TGTGCCAGCAGCTCAGTGGGGGGACAGGGGGGTCGGAACACTGAAGCTTTCTTT.

This clonotype was observed at least ten times. The chain joins TRBV9 to TRBJ1-1; D is unresolved. Germline CDR1 SGDLS, CDR2 YYNGEE. This CDR3 has 12 amino acids. The ends were cut back, 3 bases at V and 5 bases at J, with 8 bases in the middle. CDR3 bases: TGTGCCAGCAGCGCCTATGGGACTGAAGCTTTCTTT. Its translation: CASSAYGTEAFF. The full variable domain, rest sourced from reference TRBV9 and TRBJ1-1, is DSGVTQTPKHLITATGQRVTLRCSPRSGDLSVYWYQQSLDQGLQFLIQYYNGEERAKGNILERFSAQQFPDLHSELNLSSLELGDSALYFCASSAYGTEAFFGQGTRLTVV.

V usage is TRBV27 and J usage is TRBJ2-2; TRBD2 agrees at 7 bases. The V gene's germline CDR1 is MNHEY and CDR2 SMNVEV (reference sequence). The J segment lost 0 bases and the V segment lost 2 bases, leaving 3 bases of the junction unmatched. This CDR3 has 16 residues. CDR3 protein: CASSLLAGANTGELFF. For the CDR3, the DNA is TGTGCCAGCAGTTTACTTGCGGGAGCGAACACCGGGGAGCTGTTTTTT.

For this clonotype: A much larger clone differs from this one at a single base, so this may be a read error. The genes are TRBV27 and TRBJ1-2; weak D call: TRBD1 (5 bases). Germline V gene lookup returns CDR1 MNHEY and CDR2 SMNVEV (reference sequence). The CDR3 runs 14 residues. The CDR3 coding sequence is TGTGCCAGCAGTTTAGGGGGGAACAACTGTGGCTACACCTTC. It is translated as CASSLGGNNCGYTF.

This clonotype came up many times. The rearrangement links TRBV20-1 to TRBJ2-1, with D unclear. The CDR3 covers 16 residues. Germline lookup yields CDR1 DFQATT and CDR2 SNEGSKA (reference sequence). With 3 bases removed from V and 2 bases from J, the gap between germline ends came to 17 bases. DNA of the CDR3: TGCAGTGCTAGTGGGGTTGGGGAAGAGACCTACAATGAGCAGTTCTTC. It yields the protein CSASGVGEETYNEQFF.

This clonotype was recorded a few times. The chain joins TRBV7-8 to TRBJ2-1; D is uncertain. Trimming took 1 base from V and 0 from J, leaving 10 bases between them. Germline values: CDR1 SGHVS, CDR2 FQNEAQ. This CDR3 region has 16 residues. The CDR3 reads CASSLDWGSSYNEQFF. The CDR3 coding sequence is TGTGCCAGCAGCTTAGACTGGGGAAGCTCCTACAATGAGCAGTTCTTC.

In this sample, this clonotype turned up a few times. J is TRBJ2-1 and V is TRBV7-8; possibly TRBD1 or TRBD2 for D (5 bases each). The germline V gene encodes CDR1 SGHVS and CDR2 FQNEAQ. The CDR3 length is 12 residues. V shed 6 bases and J shed 15 bases, with 18 bases lying between them. This CDR3 reads CASRSSGTVAFF. The CDR3 region has the DNA TGTGCCAGCAGGTCATCCGGGACCGTGGCGTTCTTC.

This clonotype appeared many times. The rearrangement uses TRBV15 and TRBJ1-5; possible D gene TRBD1, 6 bases. This CDR3 contains 14 residues. Germline CDR1 reads LNHNV; CDR2 reads YYDKDF (reference sequence). V lost 10 bases to trimming and J lost 3 bases, with 16 bases between them. This chain's CDR3 is CAITQGLNNQPQHF. The CDR3 DNA reads as TGTGCCATCACTCAGGGGCTTAACAATCAGCCCCAGCATTTT.

A single count supports this clonotype. This chain links TRBV28 with TRBJ2-6; D unclear. V was cut by 10 bases and J by 2 bases, with 18 bases left in between. In germline, CDR1 is MDHEN, CDR2 SYDVKM. The CDR3 contains 16 residues. Here the CDR3 DNA reads TGTGCCACATACCCCGGACGGCGGACTGGGGCCAACGTCCTGACTTTC. Translated: CATYPGRRTGANVLTF.

This clonotype was found many times. V gene TRBV19 combines with J gene TRBJ1-1, with 8 positions matching TRBD1. CDR1 and CDR2 (germline): LNHDA, SQIVND (reference sequence). Trimming removed 6 bases from V and 2 bases from J; junction bases left unmatched: 11. This CDR3 spans 16 amino acids. The CDR3 here is CASRTSGQVGNTEAFF. In DNA form, the CDR3 reads TGTGCCAGTAGGACATCGGGACAGGTGGGAAACACTGAAGCTTTCTTT.